Listed below are T cell receptor beta chains from one sample, sequenced in a study of early T cells in non-severe SARS-CoV-2 infection. TCRdb reprocessed the 5' RACE reads via MiXCR and lists one record per CDR3 protein. The data contain about 97,000 distinct CDR3 sequences, around 13% of them singletons. Sequences were obtained from whole blood. These receptors were collected from an adult who was a healthcare worker with PCR-confirmed SARS-CoV-2 infection or an uninfected control (not recorded which). Both conserved end residues are part of each CDR3. A D gene is named only where the DNA matches it firmly. Size values are once, few and many counts, or a class for expanded clones, and some rows have none.

TRBJ2-7 | TRBV6-5 | TRBD1 | NA | TGTGCCAGCAGTTATTGGTCCGGACAGGGGGCTTACGAGCAGTACTTC | CASSYWSGQGAYEQYF
TRBJ1-1 | TRBV5-5 | NA | many | TGTGCCAGTACTGGGTTCCGGTGGGACCTGAACACTGAAGCTTTCTTT | CASTGFRWDLNTEAFF
TRBJ1-2 | TRBV7-9 | NA | NA | TGTGCCAGCAGCACCTCGACGGACTCCTATGGCTACACCTTC | CASSTSTDSYGYTF
TRBJ2-7 | TRBV7-9 | NA | few | TGTGCCAGCAGCCCATCGTGGGGGGACGAGCAGTACTTC | CASSPSWGDEQYF
TRBJ2-2 | TRBV7-9 | NA | many | TGTGCCAGCAGCCCCCCTCCCATTCCCGGGGAGCTGTTTTTT | CASSPPPIPGELFF
TRBJ1-1 | TRBV29-1 | TRBD1 | NA | TGCAGCGTTTTACAGGGGGGGACTGAAGCTTTCTTT | CSVLQGGTEAFF
TRBJ1-2 | TRBV12-3/TRBV12-4 | NA | few | TGTGCCAGCACCCCCGGGAGGCAAGAGTTGGAGTATGGCTACACCTTC | CASTPGRQELEYGYTF
TRBJ2-2 | TRBV29-1 | TRBD1 | many | TGCAGCGTTGAAGATGTTCCGGGACAGGGGTCCACCGGGGAGCTGTTTTTT | CSVEDVPGQGSTGELFF
TRBJ2-2 | TRBV6-6 | TRBD2 | many | TGTGCCAGCAGTTACACTAGCGGGAGGGCGTTCGCCGGGGAGCTGTTTTTT | CASSYTSGRAFAGELFF
TRBJ2-1 | TRBV27 | NA | NA | TGTGCCAGCAGTTTAGCCCCCCTTGGGGGGGCCCAAAACAATGAGCAGTTCTTC | CASSLAPLGGAQNNEQFF
TRBJ2-2 | TRBV28 | NA | few | TGTGCCAGCAGTTTGGGTCTAGCCGGGGAGCTGTTTTTT | CASSLGLAGELFF
TRBJ2-5 | TRBV5-5 | NA | NA | TGTGCCAGCAGCTTCTCGGCAGAAGAGACCCAGTACTTC | CASSFSAEETQYF
TRBJ2-5 | TRBV20-1 | NA | many | TGCAGTGCTAGAGATTACGGGCGCTTCATACGGGAGACCCAGTACTTC | CSARDYGRFIRETQYF
TRBJ2-7 | TRBV9 | NA | many | TGTGCCAGCAGCGGCGACGGCTACGAGCAGTACTTC | CASSGDGYEQYF
TRBJ2-7 | TRBV9 | NA | NA | TGTGCCAGCAGCGGGCGCTTGGCATCCCGTTACGAGCAGTACTTC | CASSGRLASRYEQYF
TRBJ2-1 | TRBV20-1 | TRBD2 | few | TGCAGTGCTAGAGAAGGCAGACTAGCGGGGGACTACAATGAGCAGTTCTTC | CSAREGRLAGDYNEQFF
TRBJ2-3 | TRBV6-5 | TRBD2 | NA | TGTGCCAGCAGTTACTCTAAACTAGCGGGAGGGAGAACAGATACGCAGTATTTT | CASSYSKLAGGRTDTQYF
TRBJ1-1 | TRBV10-1 | TRBD1 | few | TGCGCCAGCAGTGATACAGGGGCCAACACTGAAGCTTTCTTT | CASSDTGANTEAFF
TRBJ1-2 | TRBV30 | TRBD1 | many | TGTGCCTGGAGTGTAGCGACGGGAGGGGGCGGATATGGCTACACCTTC | CAWSVATGGGGYGYTF
TRBJ1-5 | TRBV30 | NA | NA | TGTGCCTGGAGCGCCACTGCAAATCAGCCCAAGCATTTT | CAWSATANQPKHF
TRBJ2-6 | TRBV28 | NA | NA | TGTGCCAGCAGTTTATCTCCCGGGTCTGGGGCCAACGTCCTGACTTTC | CASSLSPGSGANVLTF
TRBJ2-3 | TRBV12-3/TRBV12-4 | NA | few | TGTGCCAGCAGATCCGACAGGCCCGCAGATACGCAGTATTTT | CASRSDRPADTQYF
TRBJ1-4 | TRBV12-3/TRBV12-4 | NA | few | TGTGCCAGCAGTTTCCATACCGGGGAAAAACTGTTTTTT | CASSFHTGEKLFF
TRBJ2-7 | TRBV9 | TRBD2 | many | TGTGCCAGCAGCGTAGCAGCTAGCGGGGACTACGAGCAGTACTTC | CASSVAASGDYEQYF
TRBJ1-3 | TRBV20-1 | NA | NA | TGCAGTGCTGTGAGAGTAGGGACTGGAAACACCATATATTTT | CSAVRVGTGNTIYF
TRBJ2-1 | TRBV7-9 | TRBD2 | NA | TGTGCCAGCAGCCTTATTACTAGCGGGAGTTACAATGAGCAGTTCTTC | CASSLITSGSYNEQFF
TRBJ1-2 | TRBV10-3 | TRBD1 | NA | TGTGCCATCAGCCTAGGACAGGGCAGCTATGGCTACACCTTC | CAISLGQGSYGYTF